Listed below are T cell receptor beta chains from one sample, sequenced in a study of CD8 T cells in ankylosing spondylitis. TCRdb recomputed calls from the 5' RACE reads with MiXCR, one row per CDR3 protein. The sample includes 300,000 to 400,000 distinct CDR3 sequences, about a fifth of them seen just once. Source material: blood, either unsorted or a sorted T cell fraction (not recorded which). Receptors were obtained from a male donor with ankylosing spondylitis. CDR3s include the opening cysteine and the closing phenylalanine or tryptophan. The D gene is left open where the match is weak. Expanded clones are given a class, and other clones once, few, many or no size at all.

clone size | J gene | V gene | D gene | CDR3 DNA | CDR3 protein
. | TRBJ1-2 | TRBV20-1 | . | TGCAGTGCTAAAGTAACGAGTGGCTACACCTTC | CSAKVTSGYTF
few | TRBJ2-1 | TRBV20-1 | . | TGCAGTGCTAGAGAAGGCGGGTTTTACAATGAGCAGTTCTTC | CSAREGGFYNEQFF
few | TRBJ2-5 | TRBV7-9 | . | TGTGCCAGCAGCTCAGGGCCAAACAAGAATCAAGAGACCCAGTACTTC | CASSSGPNKNQETQYF
. | TRBJ1-1 | TRBV29-1 | TRBD1 | TGCAGCGTGCAGGGGGCGCGGGACACTGAAGCTTTCTTT | CSVQGARDTEAFF
few | TRBJ1-1 | TRBV29-1 | . | TGCAGCACTCAGTTATTGAACACTGAAGCTTTCTTT | CSTQLLNTEAFF
many | TRBJ2-3 | TRBV20-1 | . | TGCAGTGCTAGGGGTGGCGGGCAAAACACAGATACGCAGTATTTT | CSARGGGQNTDTQYF
few | TRBJ2-1 | TRBV7-9 | TRBD1 | TGTGCCAGCAGCTTAGCGGGAGGACAGGGTATCAATGAGCAGTTCTTC | CASSLAGGQGINEQFF
. | TRBJ2-2 | TRBV10-3 | . | TGTGCCATCAGCGAAAATCGGAGGAGCCCCACCGGGGAGCTGTTTTTT | CAISENRRSPTGELFF
few | TRBJ2-5 | TRBV11-2 | TRBD2 | TGTGCCAGCAGCTCCACCGGGACTAGCGTGAGTGCGACCCAGTACTTC | CASSSTGTSVSATQYF
few | TRBJ2-1 | TRBV4-2 | . | TGTGCCAGCAGCCAAGAGGGAGCGGATTACAATGAGCAGTTCTTC | CASSQEGADYNEQFF
many | TRBJ2-2 | TRBV5-5 | . | TGTGCCAGCAGCTTGGTTCGGGTTACCGGGGAGCTGTTTTTT | CASSLVRVTGELFF
many | TRBJ1-5 | TRBV4-1 | . | TGCGCCAGCAGCCAAGACGGGTCCCAGCCCCAGCATTTT | CASSQDGSQPQHF
few | TRBJ2-2 | TRBV16 | . | TGTGCCAGCAGCCAATCGCGAGGTTCCGGGGAGCTGTTTTTT | CASSQSRGSGELFF
. | TRBJ2-7 | TRBV10-3 | . | TGTGCCATTAACAGGGGAGGCTACGAGCAGTACTTC | CAINRGGYEQYF
. | TRBJ2-7 | TRBV28 | . | TGTGCCAGCAGTTTTCGCCCTGGTTGGAGAGGGGCGGGATCCTACGAGCAGTACTTC | CASSFRPGWRGAGSYEQYF
. | TRBJ1-4 | TRBV20-1 | TRBD1 | TGCAGTGCTAGAGATCCGGACAGGGGCCATGAAAAACTGTTTTTT | CSARDPDRGHEKLFF
. | TRBJ1-1 | TRBV6-1 | TRBD1 | TGTGCCAGCACCGCGCGACAGGGGTGGGCTGAAGCTTTCTTT | CASTARQGWAEAFF
few | TRBJ2-7 | TRBV6-6 | . | TGTGCCAGCACCCGGGAGTACTCCTACGAGCAGTACTTC | CASTREYSYEQYF
. | TRBJ2-5 | TRBV28 | . | TGTGCCAGCATCGTCTCCGGGGGTAAAGAGACCCAGTACTTC | CASIVSGGKETQYF
few | TRBJ2-5 | TRBV4-2 | TRBD2 | TGTGCCAGCAGCCTAGAGTTAGCGGGAGGGCCTAGTGTTAAAGAGACCCAGTACTTC | CASSLELAGGPSVKETQYF
few | TRBJ2-7 | TRBV29-1 | TRBD2 | TGCAGCGTTGCACTAGCGGGAGACTACGAGCAGTACTTC | CSVALAGDYEQYF
. | TRBJ2-7 | TRBV11-2 | . | TGTGCCAGCAGCTCCTACGAGCAGTACTTC | CASSSYEQYF
few | TRBJ2-1 | TRBV9 | . | TGTGCCAGCAGCAGCCAGCCCCGGGACCCCGGCGGGATGGGGTTCTTC | CASSSQPRDPGGMGFF
many | TRBJ1-3 | TRBV5-1 | TRBD1 | TGCGCCAGCAGCGAGAATACAGGGGGCACTGGAAACACCATATATTTT | CASSENTGGTGNTIYF
few | TRBJ2-7 | TRBV7-8 | TRBD1 | TGTGCCAGCAGCTTACTCCGGGACAGCCTTGAGCAGTACTTC | CASSLLRDSLEQYF
. | TRBJ1-4 | TRBV27 | . | TGTGCCAGCAGTTGGACAGTGGGTGAAAAACTGTTTTTT | CASSWTVGEKLFF
few | TRBJ2-1 | TRBV28 | . | TGTGCCAGCAGTTTAACATCGGGGCAGGGGGGCAATGAGCAGTTCTTC | CASSLTSGQGGNEQFF
. | TRBJ2-5 | TRBV6-1 | TRBD1 | TGTGCCAGCAGCTTCGGGACAGGGGGCTTAGAGACCCAGTACTTC | CASSFGTGGLETQYF
. | TRBJ2-7 | TRBV28 | . | TGTGCCAGCAGTTTACTCAGCCGGGGCTACTACGAGCAGTACTTC | CASSLLSRGYYEQYF
. | TRBJ2-1 | TRBV5-1 | TRBD2 | TGCGCCAGCAGCCCGGGACTAGCGGGGGGCCATGAGCAGTTCTTC | CASSPGLAGGHEQFF
. | TRBJ2-2 | TRBV5-1 | TRBD2 | TGCGCCAGCAGCTGGTCCGGGACTAGCGGGAGTACAGGAACCGGGGAGCTGTTTTTT | CASSWSGTSGSTGTGELFF
few | TRBJ1-5 | TRBV20-1 | . | TGCTGTGCTAGAGATATCGGGGAATTATATAGCAATCAGCCCCAGCATTTT | CCARDIGELYSNQPQHF
. | TRBJ1-4 | TRBV19 | TRBD1 | TGTGCCAGTAGTTCTATTGGGACAGCAACTAATGAAAAACTGTTTTTT | CASSSIGTATNEKLFF
. | TRBJ2-7 | TRBV5-1 | TRBD1 | TGCGCCAGCAGGGCCGGGACAGGGGATTCCTACGAGCAGTACTTC | CASRAGTGDSYEQYF